This TCR beta chain emerged from a study of cytomegalovirus exposure and HLA in healthy donors. Study observations and caveats: Most CMV-associated TCR beta chains appeared HLA-restricted in a later analysis. Within the data, a cluster of highly shared sequence variants was likely a sequencing artifact. TCR beta V segments were, for the most part, productive about 87% or about 30% of the time in an earlier analysis. Researchers reported in a later analysis that common viral pathogens appeared linked to several top clusters.

PCR was performed using 60 Vbeta and 13 Jbeta primers. The protocol was immunoSEQ multiplex PCR, while the TCRdb copy is restricted to in-frame clones and leaves out a portion. The table for this sample gives 25,000 to 35,000 clones. On this clone itself: As yet, its antigen is unknown.

Looked up from germline, CDR1 is MDHEN and CDR2 is SYDVKM. V was shortened by 6 bases and J by 3 bases, with 9 bases between the two germline ends. This CDR3 spans 13 amino acids. The receptor was isolated from a man between 35 and 55 years old in good health and CMV-seronegative. The chain has TRBV28 and TRBJ1-5, with D maybe TRBD1 (5 bases). Sequencing used PBMCs. The CDR3 protein is CASRGDFNQPQHF. The CDR3 nucleotides read TGTGCCAGCAGAGGGGATTTCAATCAGCCCCAGCATTTT.